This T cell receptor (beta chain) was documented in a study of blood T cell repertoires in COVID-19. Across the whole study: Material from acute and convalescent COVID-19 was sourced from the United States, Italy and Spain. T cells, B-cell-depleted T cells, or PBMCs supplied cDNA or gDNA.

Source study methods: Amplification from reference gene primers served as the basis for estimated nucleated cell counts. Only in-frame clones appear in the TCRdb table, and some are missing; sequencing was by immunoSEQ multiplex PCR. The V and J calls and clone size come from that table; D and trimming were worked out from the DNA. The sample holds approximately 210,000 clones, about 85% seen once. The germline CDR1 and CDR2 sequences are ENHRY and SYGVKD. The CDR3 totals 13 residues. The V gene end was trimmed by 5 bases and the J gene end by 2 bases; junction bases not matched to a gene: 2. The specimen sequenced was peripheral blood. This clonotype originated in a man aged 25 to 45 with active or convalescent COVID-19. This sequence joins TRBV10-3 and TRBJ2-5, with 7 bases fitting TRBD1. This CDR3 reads CAISIQGQETQYF. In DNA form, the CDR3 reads TGTGCCATCAGTATACAGGGGCAAGAGACCCAGTACTTC.